The T cell receptor beta chain under discussion was sequenced for a study of blood T cell repertoires in COVID-19. Across the study: Donors in the United States, Italy and Spain gave samples during acute or convalescent COVID-19. PBMCs, B-cell-depleted T cells, or T cells provided the cDNA or gDNA that made up the material.

Trimming left V 6 bases short and J 5 bases short, with 19 bases between. This CDR3 has 15 residues. CDR1 and CDR2 from the germline V gene are MNHNY and SVGAGI (reference sequence). Original processing notes: Using reference gene primer amplification, nucleated cell counts were estimated. Produced via immunoSEQ multiplex PCR; TCRdb's table is partial and in-frame only. V and J calls and clone size are given by that table; D and trimming were obtained from the DNA. Among about 83,000 clones, over 85% were seen once, and the ten largest hold roughly 15%. The TCR originated in a woman aged 80 or over with active or convalescent COVID-19. The chain employs TRBV6-6 and TRBJ1-2; the D gene is possibly TRBD1 (6 bases). Sequencing used peripheral blood. The CDR3 DNA reads as TGTGCCAGCAGCTTGACTGGGGGGGGCCTATATGGCTACACCTTC. It specifies CASSLTGGGLYGYTF.